The rows below give T cell receptor beta chains drawn from one sample of a study of Graves' ophthalmopathy and Graves' hyperthyroidism. From the multiplex PCR reads, TCRdb called clonotypes with MiXCR, one entry per CDR3 protein. The sample includes roughly 600,000 distinct CDR3 sequences, approximately 35% of them seen just once. The specimen was peripheral blood or thyroid tissue (not recorded which). These receptors were taken from an adult man with Graves' hyperthyroidism. CDR3s include the opening cysteine and the closing phenylalanine or tryptophan. A D gene is named only where the DNA matches it firmly. Only part of the rows carry a size: once, few, many, or a class if the clone is expanded.

clone_size	v_call	j_call	d_call	cdr3_aa	cdr3_nt
many	TRBV24-1	TRBJ1-5	NA	CATSEPGSNQPQHF	TGTGCCACCAGTGAACCAGGGAGCAATCAGCCCCAGCATTTT
NA	TRBV19	TRBJ1-1	TRBD1	CASSILGGQQGRDEAFF	TGTGCCAGTAGTATACTTGGGGGCCAACAGGGGCGGGATGAAGCTTTCTTT
many	TRBV24-1	TRBJ2-7	TRBD2	CATSEGGTSGAYEQYF	TGTGCCACCAGTGAGGGGGGGACTAGCGGAGCCTACGAGCAGTACTTC
once	TRBV2	TRBJ2-7	TRBD1	CASSESLPGQSLGQYF	TGTGCCAGCAGTGAATCTCTGCCGGGACAGAGTTTAGGGCAGTACTTC
NA	TRBV7-3	TRBJ2-2	NA	CASKRGSNPTGELFF	TGTGCCAGTAAAAGGGGCTCCAACCCCACCGGGGAGCTGTTTTTT
many	TRBV7-9	TRBJ2-7	TRBD1	CASSSTGTGWWVQYF	TGTGCCAGCAGCTCCACCGGGACAGGGTGGTGGGTGCAGTACTTC
few	TRBV9	TRBJ2-5	NA	CASSQVGGPYSQETQYF	TGTGCCAGCAGCCAGGTTGGGGGACCATATAGCCAAGAGACCCAGTACTTC
NA	TRBV20-1	TRBJ1-5	NA	CSATDGDNEQPQHF	TGCAGTGCTACGGATGGGGACAATGAGCAGCCCCAGCATTTT
many	TRBV29-1	TRBJ2-7	NA	CSVVVQGPSYEQYF	TGCAGCGTTGTGGTGCAAGGCCCGTCCTACGAGCAGTACTTC
few	TRBV29-1	TRBJ2-7	TRBD1	CSVPGQATYEQYF	TGCAGCGTCCCGGGACAGGCAACCTACGAGCAGTACTTC
NA	TRBV20-1	TRBJ2-2	NA	CSAATGELFF	TGCAGTGCGGCGACAGGGGAGCTGTTTTTT
many	TRBV12-3/TRBV12-4	TRBJ2-7	NA	CASSLAGLREQYF	TGTGCCAGCAGTTTAGCCGGACTTCGCGAGCAGTACTTC
once	TRBV7-9	TRBJ1-1	TRBD1	CASSSNDRGSEAFF	TGTGCCAGCAGCTCAAACGACAGGGGATCTGAAGCTTTCTTT
few	TRBV20-1	TRBJ2-7	TRBD2	CSAIAGFSYEQYF	TGCAGTGCTATAGCGGGGTTCTCCTACGAGCAGTACTTC
many	TRBV7-9	TRBJ2-7	TRBD2	CASSSTGGSEQYF	TGTGCCAGCAGCTCTACGGGGGGGTCCGAGCAGTACTTC
many	TRBV10-3	TRBJ1-3	NA	CAILRASGNTIYF	TGTGCCATCCTTAGGGCCTCTGGAAACACCATATATTTT
NA	TRBV24-1	TRBJ2-7	NA	CAPTSPYEQYF	TGTGCCCCAACCAGCCCCTACGAGCAGTACTTC
few	TRBV5-1	TRBJ1-2	TRBD1	CASSLGQGGGNGYTF	TGCGCCAGCAGCTTAGGACAGGGAGGAGGGAATGGCTACACCTTC